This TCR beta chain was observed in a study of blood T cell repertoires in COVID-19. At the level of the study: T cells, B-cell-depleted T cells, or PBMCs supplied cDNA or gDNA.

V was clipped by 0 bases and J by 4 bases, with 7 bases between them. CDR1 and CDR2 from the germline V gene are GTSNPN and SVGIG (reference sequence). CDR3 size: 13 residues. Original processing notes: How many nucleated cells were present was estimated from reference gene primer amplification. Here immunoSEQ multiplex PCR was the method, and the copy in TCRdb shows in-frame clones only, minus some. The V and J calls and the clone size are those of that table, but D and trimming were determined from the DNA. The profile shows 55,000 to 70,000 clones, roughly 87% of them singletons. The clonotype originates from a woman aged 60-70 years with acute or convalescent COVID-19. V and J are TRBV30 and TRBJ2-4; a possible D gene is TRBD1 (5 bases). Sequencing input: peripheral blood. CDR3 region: CAWSVSGKNIQYF. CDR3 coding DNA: TGTGCCTGGAGTGTATCAGGGAAAAACATTCAGTACTTC.